This T cell receptor beta chain was sequenced in a study of T cells in Graves' hyperthyroidism and ophthalmopathy. Points from the study as a whole: Most thyroid clonotypes with frequency above 0.001 were detected in blood.

For ophthalmopathy patients, the Clinical Activity Score was at least 3 and the NOSPECS grade at least 4; duration was under 3 months. RNA transcripts served as the template for amplifying TCR beta CDR3 regions. Initially, a first-round RT-PCR of the TCR CDR3 employed the HTBI primer set. TCRdb passed the multiplex PCR reads through MiXCR, listing each CDR3 protein once. The sample shows about 640,000 distinct CDR3 sequences, around 20% of them seen only once. About this clonotype: Its antigen is as yet unknown. This could be a read error, since a much larger clone is one nucleotide away. The conserved phenylalanine or tryptophan normally closing the CDR3 is absent here, so this likely arose from a read error.

The clonotype comes from a man between 25 and 39 years old with Graves' ophthalmopathy. The sample consisted of blood.

Here the CDR3 reads CASSLRERVRNEQFS. DNA for the CDR3: TGTGCCAGCAGCTTAAGGGAGAGGGTGCGCAATGAGCAGTTCTCC. The chain joins TRBV5-8 to TRBJ2-1, with D perhaps matching TRBD2 (5 bases). The V gene lost 2 bases and the J gene lost 6 bases, with 15 bases spanning the gap. This CDR3 is 15 amino acids long. Germline-derived CDR1 and CDR2 are SGHTS and YDEGEE.